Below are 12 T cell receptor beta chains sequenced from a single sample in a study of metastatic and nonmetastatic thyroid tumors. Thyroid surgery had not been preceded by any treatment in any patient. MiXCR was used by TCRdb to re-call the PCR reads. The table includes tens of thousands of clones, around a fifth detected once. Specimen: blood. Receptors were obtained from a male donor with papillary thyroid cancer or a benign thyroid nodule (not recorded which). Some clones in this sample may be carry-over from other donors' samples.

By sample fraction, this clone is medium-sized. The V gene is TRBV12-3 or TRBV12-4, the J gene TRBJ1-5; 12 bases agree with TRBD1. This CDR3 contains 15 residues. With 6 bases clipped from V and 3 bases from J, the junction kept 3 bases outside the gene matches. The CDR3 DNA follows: TGTGCCAGCAGCCCGGGACAGGGGGCCAATCAGCCCCAGCATTTT. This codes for CASSPGQGANQPQHF.

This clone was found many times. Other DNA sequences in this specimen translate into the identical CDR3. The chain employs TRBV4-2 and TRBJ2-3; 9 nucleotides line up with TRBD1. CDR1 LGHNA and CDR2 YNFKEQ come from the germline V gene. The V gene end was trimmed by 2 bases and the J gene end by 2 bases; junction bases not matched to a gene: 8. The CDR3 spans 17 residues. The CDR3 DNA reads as TGTGCCAGCAGCCAACCACGGACAGGGGCGGCCACAGATACGCAGTATTTT. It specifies CASSQPRTGAATDTQYF.

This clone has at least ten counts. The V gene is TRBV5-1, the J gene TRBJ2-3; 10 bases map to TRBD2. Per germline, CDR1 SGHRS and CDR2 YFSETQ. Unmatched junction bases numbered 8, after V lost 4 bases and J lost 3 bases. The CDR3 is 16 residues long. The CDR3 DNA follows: TGCGCCAGCAGCGAGGGACTAGCGCGGCGTACAGATACGCAGTATTTT. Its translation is CASSEGLARRTDTQYF.

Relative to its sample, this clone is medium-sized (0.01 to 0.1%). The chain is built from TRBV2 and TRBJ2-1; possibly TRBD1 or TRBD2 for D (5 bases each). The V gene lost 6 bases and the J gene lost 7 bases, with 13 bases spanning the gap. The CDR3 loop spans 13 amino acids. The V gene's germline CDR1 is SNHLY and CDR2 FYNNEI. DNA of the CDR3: TGTGCCAGCAGGCGAGGGGAGTATAATGAGCAGTTCTTC. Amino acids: CASRRGEYNEQFF.

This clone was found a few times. CDR3 sequence (DNA): TGTGCCAGCAGTGAGCAGGGGGCGTATTCACCCCTCCACTTT. This sequence encodes CASSEQGAYSPLHF. The V gene is TRBV6-2 or TRBV6-3, the J gene TRBJ1-6; TRBD1 matches 8 bases. Germline lookup yields CDR1 MNHEY and CDR2 SVGEGT. V lost 5 bases to trimming and J lost 8 bases; unmatched junction nucleotides: 5. CDR3 length: 14 residues.

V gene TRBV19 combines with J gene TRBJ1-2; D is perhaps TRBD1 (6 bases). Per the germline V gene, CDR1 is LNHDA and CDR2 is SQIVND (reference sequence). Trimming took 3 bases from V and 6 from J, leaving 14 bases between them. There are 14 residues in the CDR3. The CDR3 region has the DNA TGTGCCAGTAGTATGCAGGGGACCCTACATGGCTACACCTTC. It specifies CASSMQGTLHGYTF.

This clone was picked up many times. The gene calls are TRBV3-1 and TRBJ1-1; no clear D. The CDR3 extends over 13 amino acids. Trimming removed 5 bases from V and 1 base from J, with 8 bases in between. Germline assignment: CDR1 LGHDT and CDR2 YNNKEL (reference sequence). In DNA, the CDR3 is TGTGCCAGCAGCGCAGGTCAGAACACTGAAGCTTTCTTT. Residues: CASSAGQNTEAFF.

The CDR3 coding sequence is TGTGCCAGCAGCTTGCCAAGGGACACGTCCTACGAGCAGTACTTC. Protein product: CASSLPRDTSYEQYF. The rearrangement links TRBV5-6 to TRBJ2-7; D is perhaps TRBD1 (6 bases). CDR3 length: 15 amino acids. V lost 1 base and J lost 1, with 12 bases in between. Germline V gene data show CDR1 as SGHDT and CDR2 as YYEEEE.

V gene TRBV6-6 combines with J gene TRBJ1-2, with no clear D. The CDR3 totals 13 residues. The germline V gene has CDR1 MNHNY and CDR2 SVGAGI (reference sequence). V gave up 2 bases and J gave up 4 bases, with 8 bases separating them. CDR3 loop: CASSYGRTYGYTF. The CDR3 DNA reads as TGTGCCAGCAGTTACGGGAGGACCTATGGCTACACCTTC.

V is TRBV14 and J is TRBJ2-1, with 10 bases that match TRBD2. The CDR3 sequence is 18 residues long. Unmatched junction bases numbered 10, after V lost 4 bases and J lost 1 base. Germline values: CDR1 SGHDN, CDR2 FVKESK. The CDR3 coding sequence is TGTGCCAGCAGCCCTCGCGGACTAGCGGTCCTTTCCTACAATGAGCAGTTCTTC. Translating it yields CASSPRGLAVLSYNEQFF.

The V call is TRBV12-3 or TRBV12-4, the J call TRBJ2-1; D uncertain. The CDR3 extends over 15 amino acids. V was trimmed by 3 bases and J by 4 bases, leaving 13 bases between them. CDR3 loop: CASSFRRTNYNEQFF. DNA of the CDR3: TGTGCCAGCAGTTTTCGACGGACCAATTACAATGAGCAGTTCTTC.

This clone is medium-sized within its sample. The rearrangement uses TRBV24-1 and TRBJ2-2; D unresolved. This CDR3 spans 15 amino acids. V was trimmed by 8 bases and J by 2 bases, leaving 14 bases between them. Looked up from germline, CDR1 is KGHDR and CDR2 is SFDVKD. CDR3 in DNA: TGTGCCACCACGCCTGGGAACCTTAACACCGGGGAGCTGTTTTTT. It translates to CATTPGNLNTGELFF.